Reported below is one T cell receptor beta chain. The target antigen is unknown. This record comes from a study of T cells expressing NK-cell markers. About the research overall: Sorted CD3+CD56+NKG2C+, CD3+CD56+NKG2C- and CD3+CD56-NKG2C+ T cells provided the TCR beta repertoires.

TCRdb reprocessed the 5' RACE reads, keeping one entry per CDR3 protein, no DNA. This sample lists a few hundred thousand distinct CDR3 sequences; its ten largest clones have roughly 1.4%. The CDR3 consists of 16 residues. In germline, CDR1 is SGHKS, CDR2 YYEKEE (reference sequence). Study-wide findings and caveats: Dominant NKG2C+ clonotypes made up about 1.0-7.0% of CD8+ T cells in roughly six donors. Specificity for HCMV among expanded NKG2C+ T cell clones was not established.

The J gene is TRBJ2-2, the V gene TRBV5-5; no DNA is available, so the TRBD2 call from TCRdb remains unchecked. The source is a woman aged 50 to 60 in good health. What was sequenced was blood T cells: a sorted CD56 or NKG2C T cell subset, CD4+ or CD8+ T cells, or bulk PBMC T cells (not recorded which). The CDR3 sequence is CASSPGLAGVLRELFF.